The 29 T cell receptor beta chains below were found in one sample sequenced in a study of T-cell memory formation after mild COVID-19. A single record per CDR3 protein comes from TCRdb applying MiXCR to the 5' RACE reads. The sample includes just over 300,000 distinct CDR3 sequences, just under 20% seen only once; the top ten take over 20%. Specimen: PBMCs or a T cell subset sorted from them (not recorded which). The receptors were sampled from a man aged 18 to 29 who had mild COVID-19 (a few samples of this study predate the infection). Cell type and time point are not known.

This clonotype occurred a few times. The rearrangement joins TRBV29-1 to TRBJ2-5, with D unresolved. The CDR3 extends over 11 amino acids. The germline CDR1 and CDR2 sequences are SQVTM and ANQGSEA. V was trimmed by 1 base and J by 4 bases, leaving 4 bases between them. CDR3 protein: CSVEGGETQYF. The CDR3 nucleotides read TGCAGCGTTGAAGGTGGAGAGACCCAGTACTTC.

The chain recombines TRBV4-1 with TRBJ1-5, with D perhaps matching TRBD1 (6 bases). The CDR3 extends over 15 amino acids. V lost 2 bases and J lost 4, with 12 bases in between. Germline CDR1 and CDR2: MGHRA and YSYEKL. The CDR3 sequence: CASSQWYRVNQPQHF. In DNA, the CDR3 is TGCGCCAGCAGCCAATGGTACAGGGTTAATCAGCCCCAGCATTTT.

The table lists this clonotype with a few counts. CDR3 amino acids: CASTPPRRDRDIKSNQPQHF. Written as DNA, the CDR3 is TGTGCCAGCACCCCCCCACGCCGGGACAGGGATATTAAAAGCAATCAGCCCCAGCATTTT. The chain carries TRBV6-6 and TRBJ1-5; TRBD1 matches at 9 bases. CDR3 length: 20 residues. Trimming removed 7 bases from V and 1 base from J; junction bases left unmatched: 20. Germline V lookup: CDR1 MNHNY, CDR2 SVGAGI (reference sequence).

Only a few counts were recorded for this clonotype. The rearrangement joins TRBV20-1 to TRBJ2-3; tentatively, D is TRBD1 (6 bases). This CDR3 has 15 residues. Germline CDR1 reads DFQATT; CDR2 reads SNEGSKA (reference sequence). V dropped 3 bases and J dropped 5 bases, with 18 bases sitting between them. CDR3 sequence: CSASLGDRRRDTQYF. CDR3 nucleotides: TGCAGTGCTAGCCTAGGCGACAGGCGTCGAGATACGCAGTATTTT.

This clonotype was seen ten or more times. This sequence joins TRBV20-1 and TRBJ2-3; 10 bases fit TRBD2. This CDR3 has 15 residues. Germline V gives CDR1 DFQATT, CDR2 SNEGSKA (reference sequence). J gave up 2 bases and V 0 bases, and 2 bases lay outside the gene matches. The DNA of the CDR3 is TGCAGTGCTAGAGATCTAGCGGGGGTCACAGATACGCAGTATTTT. Amino acids: CSARDLAGVTDTQYF.

V and J are TRBV29-1 and TRBJ2-1; 9 bases align to TRBD2. This CDR3 contains 14 residues. Trimming at V came to 6 bases and at J to 2 bases, leaving 5 bases not matched to a gene. The germline V gene encodes CDR1 SQVTM and CDR2 ANQGSEA. This chain's CDR3 is CSVAAGGPYNEQFF. The CDR3 nucleotides are TGCAGCGTGGCAGCGGGGGGCCCCTACAATGAGCAGTTCTTC.

The chain has TRBV6-5 and TRBJ2-1; TRBD1 matches 7 bases. V gave up 6 bases and J gave up 10 bases; unmatched junction bases: 12. Germline V gene lookup returns CDR1 MNHEY and CDR2 SVGAGI. The CDR3 covers 14 residues. CDR3 coding DNA: TGTGCCAGCAGAGCCGGACAGGCGTATGGGGAGCAGTTCTTC. Its translation: CASRAGQAYGEQFF.

This clonotype was counted between two and nine times. The chain is built from TRBV23-1 and TRBJ2-3; 8 nucleotides agree with TRBD1. TRBV23-1 is sorted into the ORF group, with uncertain function. This CDR3 is built from 16 residues. V trimming: 0 bases; J trimming: 2 bases; junction bases outside the gene matches: 4. In DNA form, the CDR3 reads TGCGCCAGCAGTCAATCGGGACAGGAGTACACAGATACGCAGTATTTT. This translates into CASSQSGQEYTDTQYF.

This clonotype was counted at least ten times. The chain joins TRBV6-1 to TRBJ2-6, with D unclear. The CDR3 contains 15 residues. Germline assignment: CDR1 MNHNS and CDR2 SASEGT. The ends were cut back, 1 base at V and 0 bases at J, with 4 bases in the middle. The CDR3 nucleotides are TGTGCCAGCAGTGAAGGGGGCTCTGGGGCCAACGTCCTGACTTTC. Its translation is CASSEGGSGANVLTF.

The CDR3 bases are TGTGCCAGCACCCAAGGGGACAGCTATCAGCCCCAGCATTTT. It is translated as CASTQGDSYQPQHF. V and J are TRBV6-2 or TRBV6-3 and TRBJ1-5; 7 nucleotides line up with TRBD1. There are 14 residues in the CDR3. The V gene end was trimmed by 7 bases and the J gene end by 5 bases; junction bases not matched to a gene: 8. In germline, CDR1 is MNHEY, CDR2 SVGEGT.

The chain uses TRBV5-4 and TRBJ2-5, with unresolved D. This CDR3 is built from 13 residues. The V end was cut by 4 bases, the J end by 9 bases, with 16 bases between. From germline, CDR1 is SGHNT and CDR2 YYREEE (reference sequence). CDR3 in DNA: TGTGCCAGCAGCAGGCCATCAGAAGTGGCCCAGTACTTC. It encodes CASSRPSEVAQYF.

The J gene is TRBJ2-3, the V gene TRBV18, with D uncertain. The V gene's germline CDR1 is KGHSH and CDR2 LQKENI. The CDR3 is made up of 13 amino acids. Deletions cut 6 bases from V and 2 bases from J, with 9 bases between. The CDR3 region has the DNA TGTGCCAGCTCCTGGTCGATCACAGATACGCAGTATTTT. Its translation is CASSWSITDTQYF.

V gene TRBV7-2 combines with J gene TRBJ1-2; 8 bases map to TRBD1. CDR1 is SGHTA, CDR2 FQGNSA, per germline. V was pared by 2 bases and J by 3 bases, with 14 bases of the junction left unmatched. CDR3 length equals 18 residues. CDR3 sequence reads: CASSLSVQGGERDYGYTF. In DNA, the CDR3 is TGTGCCAGCAGCTTATCAGTACAGGGGGGAGAAAGAGACTATGGCTACACCTTC. Full variable domain (outside the CDR3, taken from reference TRBV7-2 and TRBJ1-2): GAGVSQSPSNKVTEKGKDVELRCDPISGHTALYWYRQSLGQGLEFLIYFQGNSAPDKSGLPSDRFSAERTGGSVSTLTIQRTQQEDSAVYLCASSLSVQGGERDYGYTFGSGTRLTVV.

This clonotype turned up a few times. CDR3 nucleotide sequence: TGTGCCATCAGTGTCCGGCAGGACAATGAGCAGTTCTTC. Translated: CAISVRQDNEQFF. The chain has TRBV10-3 and TRBJ2-1; no definite D call. The CDR3 runs to 13 residues. V dropped 4 bases and J dropped 5 bases, with 9 bases sitting between them. Germline lookup yields CDR1 ENHRY and CDR2 SYGVKD.

V usage is TRBV28 and J usage is TRBJ2-3; 9 bases line up with TRBD2. The J segment lost 2 bases and the V segment lost 10 bases, leaving 10 bases of the junction unmatched. CDR3 length equals 15 residues. Germline CDR1 and CDR2: MDHEN and SYDVKM. Here the CDR3 reads CATSRGGGATDTQYF. DNA for the CDR3: TGTGCCACTTCGCGGGGCGGGGGGGCCACAGATACGCAGTATTTT.

This clonotype was found a few times. This chain connects TRBV2 to TRBJ2-2; the D call may be TRBD1 or TRBD2 (5 bases each). V lost 6 bases, J lost 7 bases, and 12 bases lay in between. The CDR3 consists of 13 residues. Germline CDR1 is SNHLY and CDR2 is FYNNEI. The CDR3 DNA reads as TGTGCCAGCAGGACGGGGCTGCACGGGGAGCTGTTTTTT. Residues: CASRTGLHGELFF.

The chain combines TRBV7-2 with TRBJ2-5; 9 bases are a match to TRBD1. V was pared by 3 bases and J by 4 bases, with 3 bases of the junction left unmatched. Looked up from germline, CDR1 is SGHTA and CDR2 is FQGNSA. The CDR3 has 14 amino acids. The CDR3 bases are TGTGCCAGCAGCTTCGACAGGGGGTCAGAGACCCAGTACTTC. It encodes CASSFDRGSETQYF. Using reference TRBV7-2 and TRBJ2-5 for the parts outside the CDR3, the full variable domain is GAGVSQSPSNKVTEKGKDVELRCDPISGHTALYWYRQSLGQGLEFLIYFQGNSAPDKSGLPSDRFSAERTGGSVSTLTIQRTQQEDSAVYLCASSFDRGSETQYFGPGTRLLVL.

The chain employs TRBV27 and TRBJ2-3; D ambiguous. Germline V CDR1 and CDR2: MNHEY, SMNVEV (reference sequence). Trimming took 6 bases from V and 4 from J, leaving 11 bases between them. The CDR3 covers 13 residues. The CDR3 nucleotides are TGTGCCAGCAGACGGAACGGCCCAGATACGCAGTATTTT. Protein sequence: CASRRNGPDTQYF.

This clonotype was seen only a few times. The rearrangement joins TRBV10-3 to TRBJ2-3; no clear D. CDR3 length: 13 residues. With 4 bases removed from V and 3 bases from J, the gap between germline ends came to 8 bases. CDR1 ENHRY and CDR2 SYGVKD come from the germline V gene. CDR3 loop: CAISGQQTDTQYF. The CDR3 coding sequence is TGTGCCATCAGTGGCCAGCAAACAGATACGCAGTATTTT.

This clonotype was observed at least ten times. The chain uses TRBV28 and TRBJ2-4; D unclear. The CDR3 sequence is 15 residues long. Germline V lookup: CDR1 MDHEN, CDR2 SYDVKM. The ends were cut back, 6 bases at V and 6 bases at J, with 18 bases in the middle. CDR3 coding DNA: TGTGCCAGCAGACCCCACGCGGTACCTGGAAACATTCAGTACTTC. It codes for CASRPHAVPGNIQYF.

The rearrangement joins TRBV7-2 to TRBJ2-5; 11 bases map to TRBD2. Per germline, CDR1 SGHTA and CDR2 FQGNSA. The V gene end was trimmed by 5 bases and the J gene end by 13 bases; junction bases not matched to a gene: 12. The CDR3 is 14 amino acids. The CDR3: CASSASYGTSGPYF. CDR3 in DNA: TGTGCCAGCAGCGCGAGCTACGGGACTAGCGGACCGTACTTC.

The rearrangement uses TRBV7-4 and TRBJ2-7; D tentatively fits TRBD1 or TRBD2 (5 bases each). The CDR3 length is 18 residues. Trimming stripped 4 bases from V and 0 bases from J, with 22 bases between. CDR1 and CDR2 from the germline V gene are SGHVT and SQSDAQ. The CDR3 DNA reads TGTGCCAGCAGCTGCCGGGACCCCATAGACACCAGCTCCTACGAGCAGTACGTC. Encoded protein: CASSCRDPIDTSSYEQYV.

This clonotype was recorded a few times. This chain connects TRBV25-1 to TRBJ2-7; 9 bases are shared with TRBD1. This CDR3 is 15 amino acids long. Germline trimming cut 3 bases from V and 6 bases from J; bases unmatched to any gene: 9. The germline V gene has CDR1 MGHDK and CDR2 SYGVNS. This chain's CDR3 is CASSDSGTGYVEQYF. DNA for the CDR3: TGTGCCAGCAGTGACAGCGGGACAGGGTATGTCGAGCAGTACTTC.

This chain connects TRBV3-1 to TRBJ1-1; no clear D gene. Trimming stripped 1 base from V and 1 base from J, with 10 bases between. CDR1 and CDR2 from the germline V gene are LGHDT and YNNKEL (reference sequence). The CDR3 loop spans 15 amino acids. CDR3 nucleotide sequence: TGTGCCAGCAGCCAAGCTGTGGCGGCGAACACTGAAGCTTTCTTT. It codes for CASSQAVAANTEAFF.

The chain combines TRBV5-1 with TRBJ1-2, with D tentatively TRBD1 (5 bases). V lost 0 bases to trimming and J lost 14 bases, with 17 bases between them. CDR1 SGHRS and CDR2 YFSETQ come from the germline V gene. The CDR3 extends over 13 amino acids. This chain's CDR3 is CASSLADRGPSTF. CDR3 bases: TGCGCCAGCAGCTTGGCCGACAGAGGTCCGTCGACCTTC.

The chain joins TRBV20-1 to TRBJ2-5; TRBD2 matches 9 bases. Germline CDR1 and CDR2: DFQATT and SNEGSKA (reference sequence). Trimming at V came to 4 bases and at J to 4 bases, leaving 10 bases not matched to a gene. This CDR3 has 15 residues. The CDR3 here is CSAMGQRGEVETQYF. In DNA, the CDR3 is TGCAGTGCTATGGGACAGCGGGGGGAAGTAGAGACCCAGTACTTC.

The V call is TRBV2, the J call TRBJ1-6, with TRBD1 as a possible D gene (6 bases). In germline, CDR1 is SNHLY, CDR2 FYNNEI. V was trimmed by 7 bases and J by 5 bases, leaving 12 bases between them. The CDR3 runs 14 residues. The CDR3: CASKVEGDNSPLHF. Written as DNA, the CDR3 is TGTGCCAGCAAAGTGGAGGGGGATAATTCACCCCTCCACTTT.

This sequence joins TRBV28 and TRBJ1-6; TRBD1 matches at 10 bases. Germline loops: CDR1 MDHEN, CDR2 SYDVKM. V gave up 6 bases and J gave up 9 bases; unmatched junction bases: 8. The CDR3 covers 15 residues. The CDR3 region is CASSPGQGRSSPLHF. The CDR3 DNA reads TGTGCCAGCAGCCCGGGACAGGGGAGGAGTTCACCCCTCCACTTT.

The chain has TRBV13 and TRBJ2-3; 8 bases map to TRBD1. Per the germline V gene, CDR1 is PRHDT and CDR2 is FYEKMQ (reference sequence). The length of the CDR3 is 19 residues. V was clipped by 0 bases and J by 4 bases; unmatched bases: 15. DNA of the CDR3: TGTGCCAGCAGCTTAGGGCTGGACAGGGAATTGTCTGACGCAGATACGCAGTATTTT. Translating it yields CASSLGLDRELSDADTQYF. Looking up the rest from reference TRBV13 and TRBJ2-3 gives the full variable domain: AAGVIQSPRHLIKEKRETATLKCYPIPRHDTVYWYQQGPGQDPQFLISFYEKMQSDKGSIPDRFSAQQFSDYHSELNMSSLELGDSALYFCASSLGLDRELSDADTQYFGPGTRLTVL.